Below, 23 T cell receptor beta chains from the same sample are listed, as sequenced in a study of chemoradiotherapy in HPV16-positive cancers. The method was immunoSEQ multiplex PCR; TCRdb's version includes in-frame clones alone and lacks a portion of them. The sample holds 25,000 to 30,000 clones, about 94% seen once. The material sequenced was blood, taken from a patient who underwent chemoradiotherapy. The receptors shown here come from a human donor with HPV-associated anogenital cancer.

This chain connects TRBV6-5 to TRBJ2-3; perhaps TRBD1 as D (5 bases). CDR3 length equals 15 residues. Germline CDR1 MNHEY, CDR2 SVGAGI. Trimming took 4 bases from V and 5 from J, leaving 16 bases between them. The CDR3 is CASSWGRNFGDTQYF. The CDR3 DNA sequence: TGTGCCAGCAGTTGGGGCCGAAATTTCGGAGATACGCAGTATTTT.

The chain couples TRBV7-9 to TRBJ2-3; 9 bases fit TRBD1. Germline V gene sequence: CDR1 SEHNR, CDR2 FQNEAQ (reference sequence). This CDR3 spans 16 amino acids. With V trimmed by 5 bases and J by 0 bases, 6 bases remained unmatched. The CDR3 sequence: CASSPGTGQSTDTQYF. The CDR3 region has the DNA TGTGCCAGCAGCCCTGGGACAGGGCAGAGCACAGATACGCAGTATTTT.

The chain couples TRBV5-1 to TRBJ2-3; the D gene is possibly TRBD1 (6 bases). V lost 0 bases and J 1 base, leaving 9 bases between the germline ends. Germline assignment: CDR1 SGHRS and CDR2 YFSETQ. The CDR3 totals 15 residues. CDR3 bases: TGCGCCAGCAGCTTGGGCAGGGGTGGCACAGATACGCAGTATTTT. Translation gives CASSLGRGGTDTQYF.

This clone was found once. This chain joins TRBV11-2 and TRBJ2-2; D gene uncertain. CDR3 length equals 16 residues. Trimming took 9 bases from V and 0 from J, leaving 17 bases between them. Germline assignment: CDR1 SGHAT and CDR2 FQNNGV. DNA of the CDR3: TGTGCCAGTTTAGGATCCCGGGCCCCGAACACCGGGGAGCTGTTTTTT. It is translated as CASLGSRAPNTGELFF.

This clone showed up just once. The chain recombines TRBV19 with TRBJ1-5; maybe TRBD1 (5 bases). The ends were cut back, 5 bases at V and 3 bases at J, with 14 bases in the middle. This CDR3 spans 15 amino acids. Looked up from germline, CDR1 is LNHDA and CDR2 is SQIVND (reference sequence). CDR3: CASSHDPGINQPQHF. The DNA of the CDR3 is TGTGCCAGTAGTCATGATCCAGGGATCAATCAGCCCCAGCATTTT.

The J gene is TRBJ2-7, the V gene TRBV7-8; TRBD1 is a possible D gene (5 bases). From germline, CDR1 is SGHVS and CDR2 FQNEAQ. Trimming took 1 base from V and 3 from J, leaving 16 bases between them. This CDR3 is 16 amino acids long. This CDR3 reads CASSLGWAGSDYEQYF. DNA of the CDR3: TGTGCCAGCAGCTTAGGGTGGGCAGGGTCTGACTACGAGCAGTACTTC. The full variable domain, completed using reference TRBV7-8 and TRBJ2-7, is GAGVSQSPRYKVAKRGQDVALRCDPISGHVSLFWYQQALGQGPEFLTYFQNEAQLDKSGLPSDRFFAERPEGSVSTLKIQRTQQEDSAVYLCASSLGWAGSDYEQYFGPGTRLTVT.

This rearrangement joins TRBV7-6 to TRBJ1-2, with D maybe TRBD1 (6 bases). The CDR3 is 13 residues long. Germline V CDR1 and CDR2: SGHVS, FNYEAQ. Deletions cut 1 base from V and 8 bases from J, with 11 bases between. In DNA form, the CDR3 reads TGTGCCAGCAGCTTAGACAGGGCAGGCGGCTACACCTTC. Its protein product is CASSLDRAGGYTF.

CDR3 sequence: CASSMGTGSTYEQYF. The CDR3 region has the DNA TGTGCCAGTAGTATGGGGACAGGGTCTACCTACGAGCAGTACTTC. The gene calls are TRBV19 and TRBJ2-7, with 9 nucleotides matching TRBD1. V lost 3 bases, J lost 2 bases, and 5 bases stayed unmatched. Germline loops: CDR1 LNHDA, CDR2 SQIVND (reference sequence). This CDR3 contains 15 residues. The full variable domain, in which reference TRBV19 and TRBJ2-7 provide the parts outside the CDR3, is DGGITQSPKYLFRKEGQNVTLSCEQNLNHDAMYWYRQDPGQGLRLIYYSQIVNDFQKGDIAEGYSVSREKKESFPLTVTSAQKNPTAFYLCASSMGTGSTYEQYFGPGTRLTVT.

The CDR3 reads CASSQSGGSHQETQYF. CDR3 nucleotide sequence: TGTGCCAGCAGCCAGTCTGGCGGGAGCCACCAAGAGACCCAGTACTTC. The J gene is TRBJ2-5, the V gene TRBV14, with 7 bases fitting TRBD2. This CDR3 contains 16 residues. Losses at the gene ends were 3 bases for V and 0 bases for J; bases not matched to a gene: 7. Germline values: CDR1 SGHDN, CDR2 FVKESK.

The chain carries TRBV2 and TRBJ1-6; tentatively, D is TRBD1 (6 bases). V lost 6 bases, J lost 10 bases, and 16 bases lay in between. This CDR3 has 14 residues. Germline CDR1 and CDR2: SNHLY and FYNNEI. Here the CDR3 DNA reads TGTGCCAGCAGAAGCACAGGGTTCGGGTCACCCCTCCACTTT. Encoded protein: CASRSTGFGSPLHF. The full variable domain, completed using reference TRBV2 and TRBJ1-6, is EPEVTQTPSHQVTQMGQEVILRCVPISNHLYFYWYRQILGQKVEFLVSFYNNEISEKSEIFDDQFSVERPDGSNFTLKIRSTKLEDSAMYFCASRSTGFGSPLHFGNGTRLTVT.

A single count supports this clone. The CDR3 loop reads CASSSQGEGANVLTF. CDR3 nucleotides: TGTGCCAGCAGTTCCCAGGGGGAAGGGGCCAACGTCCTGACTTTC. This chain links TRBV6-5 with TRBJ2-6; 7 nucleotides match TRBD1. V dropped 4 bases and J dropped 4; count of bases not matched to a gene: 4. Germline CDR1 reads MNHEY; CDR2 reads SVGAGI. This CDR3 is built from 15 residues.

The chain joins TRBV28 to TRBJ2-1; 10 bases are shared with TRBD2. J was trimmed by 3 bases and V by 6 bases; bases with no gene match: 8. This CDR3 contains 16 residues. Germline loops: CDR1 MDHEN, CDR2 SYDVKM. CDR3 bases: TGTGCCAGCAGAACCTTAGCGGGAGGTTTCTACAATGAGCAGTTCTTC. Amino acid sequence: CASRTLAGGFYNEQFF.

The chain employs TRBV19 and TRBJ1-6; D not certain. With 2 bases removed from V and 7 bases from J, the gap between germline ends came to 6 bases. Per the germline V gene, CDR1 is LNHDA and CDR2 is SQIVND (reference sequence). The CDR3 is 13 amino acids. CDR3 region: CASSINRNSPLHF. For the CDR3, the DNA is TGTGCCAGTAGTATAAATCGGAATTCACCCCTCCACTTT.

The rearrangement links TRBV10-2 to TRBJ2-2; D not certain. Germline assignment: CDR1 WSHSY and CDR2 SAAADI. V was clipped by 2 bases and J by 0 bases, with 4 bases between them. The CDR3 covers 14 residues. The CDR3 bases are TGCGCCAGCAGTGAGCTCGCGAACACCGGGGAGCTGTTTTTT. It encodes CASSELANTGELFF.

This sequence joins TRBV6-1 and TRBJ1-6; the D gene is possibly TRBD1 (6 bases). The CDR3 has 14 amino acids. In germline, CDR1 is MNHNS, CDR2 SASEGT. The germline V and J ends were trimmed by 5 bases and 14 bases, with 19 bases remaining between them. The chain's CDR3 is CASSTGPIRISLHF. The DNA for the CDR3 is TGTGCCAGCAGTACAGGGCCCATCAGGATATCCCTCCACTTT.

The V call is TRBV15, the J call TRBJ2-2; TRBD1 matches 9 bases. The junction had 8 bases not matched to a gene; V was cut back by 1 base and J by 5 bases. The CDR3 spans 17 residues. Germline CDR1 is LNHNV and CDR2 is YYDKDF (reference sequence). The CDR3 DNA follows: TGTGCCACCAGCAGAGGGGCCGGGACAGGGTGGACCGGGGAGCTGTTTTTT. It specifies CATSRGAGTGWTGELFF.

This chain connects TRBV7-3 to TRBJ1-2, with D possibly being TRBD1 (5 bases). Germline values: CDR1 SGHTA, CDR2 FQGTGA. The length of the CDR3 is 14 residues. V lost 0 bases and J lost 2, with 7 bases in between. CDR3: CASSLTAGNYGYTF. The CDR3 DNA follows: TGTGCCAGCAGCTTAACGGCAGGGAACTATGGCTACACCTTC.

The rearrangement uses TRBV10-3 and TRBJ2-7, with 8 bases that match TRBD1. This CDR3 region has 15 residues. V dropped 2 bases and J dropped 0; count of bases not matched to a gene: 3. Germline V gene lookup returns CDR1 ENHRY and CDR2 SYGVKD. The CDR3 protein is CAISEPGQGSYEQYF. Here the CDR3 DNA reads TGTGCCATCAGTGAGCCCGGACAGGGCTCCTACGAGCAGTACTTC.

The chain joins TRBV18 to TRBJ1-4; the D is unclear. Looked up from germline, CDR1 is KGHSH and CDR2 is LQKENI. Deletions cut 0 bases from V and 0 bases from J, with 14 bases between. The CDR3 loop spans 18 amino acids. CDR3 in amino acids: CASSPPNGLGATNEKLFF. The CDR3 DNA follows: TGTGCCAGCTCACCACCGAACGGGCTTGGGGCAACTAATGAAAAACTGTTTTTT.

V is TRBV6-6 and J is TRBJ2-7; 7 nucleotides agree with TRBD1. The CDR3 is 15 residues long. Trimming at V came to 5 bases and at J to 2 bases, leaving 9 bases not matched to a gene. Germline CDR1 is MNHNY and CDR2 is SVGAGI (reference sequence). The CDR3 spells CASSTRDSFAYEQYF. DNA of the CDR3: TGTGCCAGCAGTACCCGGGACAGTTTCGCCTACGAGCAGTACTTC.

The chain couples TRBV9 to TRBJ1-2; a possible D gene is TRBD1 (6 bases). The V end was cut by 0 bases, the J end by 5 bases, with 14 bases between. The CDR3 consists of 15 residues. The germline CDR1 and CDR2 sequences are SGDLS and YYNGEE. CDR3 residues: CASSVEGGGLYGYTF. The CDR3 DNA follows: TGTGCCAGCAGCGTAGAGGGGGGGGGACTTTATGGCTACACCTTC.

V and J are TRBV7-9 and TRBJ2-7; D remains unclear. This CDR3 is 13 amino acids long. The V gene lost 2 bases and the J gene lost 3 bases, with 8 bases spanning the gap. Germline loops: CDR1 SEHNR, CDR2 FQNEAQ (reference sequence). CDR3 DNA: TGTGCCAGCAGCTTATCCAGCTTCTACGAGCAGTACTTC. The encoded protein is CASSLSSFYEQYF.

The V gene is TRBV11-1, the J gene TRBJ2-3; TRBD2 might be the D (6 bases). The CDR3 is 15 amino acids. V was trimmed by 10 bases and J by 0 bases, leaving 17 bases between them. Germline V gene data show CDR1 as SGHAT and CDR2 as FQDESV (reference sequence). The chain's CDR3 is CATSWDGSSTDTQYF. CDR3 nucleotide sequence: TGTGCCACCTCGTGGGACGGGAGTAGCACAGATACGCAGTATTTT.